This T cell receptor (beta chain) appears in the sequencing data of a study of T cells in narcolepsy. Across the study: Enrolled donors included narcolepsy type 1 or type 2 patients and healthy controls.

With respect to this clone: The antigen remains unidentified.

Overall study results and limits: Comparing one patient's CSF and blood CD4+ clonotypes highlighted HCRT- and TRIB2-specific autoreactive clonotypes. Reportedly, autoreactive clonotypes were serially detected in patients' blood but not controls'.

V was clipped by 3 bases and J by 0 bases, with 9 bases between them. Germline V gene data show CDR1 as SGHRS and CDR2 as YFSETQ. CDR3 size: 14 residues. Method: immunoSEQ multiplex PCR; TCRdb's copy keeps in-frame clones and lacks some. The sample has tens of thousands of clones; more than 80% are singletons. This sequence was found in a human donor with narcolepsy. Sequencing was done on a sample of CD45RA- memory CD4+ T cells from PBMCs. This sequence joins TRBV5-1 and TRBJ1-2, with D possibly being TRBD1 (5 bases). CDR3 region: CASSSRQSNYGYTF. The CDR3, as DNA: TGCGCCAGCAGCTCCAGACAGTCTAACTATGGCTACACCTTC.